This T cell receptor beta chain comes out of a study of T cells in Graves' hyperthyroidism and ophthalmopathy. Study-level results: Ophthalmopathy prediction by the model preceded onset by a median roughly 6 months.

Any patient presenting with uncontrolled infection, other autoimmune disease, pregnancy or lactation was left out. Isolation of PBMCs was performed on 8.5 to 10 ml fresh peripheral blood. The CDR3 has 16 residues. Per the germline V gene, CDR1 is MNHNS and CDR2 is SASEGT. Trimming cost V 6 bases and J 7 bases, with 22 bases left between them. The source material, RNA transcripts, was used to amplify TCR beta CDR3 regions. The TCR CDR3 first-round RT-PCR relied on the HTBI primer set. A single record per CDR3 protein comes from TCRdb applying MiXCR to the multiplex PCR reads. The profile shows a few hundred thousand distinct CDR3 sequences, about a sixth of them singletons. On this clonotype: Its antigen remains unknown.

The sample comprised blood. This TCR was recovered from a woman under 40 with Graves' hyperthyroidism. The V and J genes are TRBV6-1 and TRBJ2-1, with TRBD1 as a possible D gene (5 bases). In DNA form, the CDR3 reads TGTGCCAGCAGGATACAGGATCAATTTAACTATAATGAGCAGTTCTTC. This codes for CASRIQDQFNYNEQFF.